This T cell receptor beta chain originates from a study of blood T cell repertoires in COVID-19. Study-wide background: The analysed material was cDNA or gDNA that came from T cells, B-cell-depleted T cells, or PBMCs.

The data were produced by immunoSEQ multiplex PCR, yet TCRdb's version contains in-frame clones alone and is incomplete. The sample records 250,000 to 350,000 clones, around 90% being singletons. From germline, CDR1 is SGHTS and CDR2 YDEGEE. V lost 5 bases to trimming and J lost 4 bases; unmatched junction nucleotides: 5. The CDR3 totals 14 residues. The sequence came from a woman aged 45-65 years who had recovered from COVID-19. The rearrangement uses TRBV5-8 and TRBJ1-4, with 7 bases that match TRBD1. The sequenced sample was PBMCs or T cells enriched from blood (not recorded which). The CDR3 DNA is TGTGCCAGCAGTGAGGGGGACAGTAATGAAAAACTGTTTTTT. Translation gives CASSEGDSNEKLFF.